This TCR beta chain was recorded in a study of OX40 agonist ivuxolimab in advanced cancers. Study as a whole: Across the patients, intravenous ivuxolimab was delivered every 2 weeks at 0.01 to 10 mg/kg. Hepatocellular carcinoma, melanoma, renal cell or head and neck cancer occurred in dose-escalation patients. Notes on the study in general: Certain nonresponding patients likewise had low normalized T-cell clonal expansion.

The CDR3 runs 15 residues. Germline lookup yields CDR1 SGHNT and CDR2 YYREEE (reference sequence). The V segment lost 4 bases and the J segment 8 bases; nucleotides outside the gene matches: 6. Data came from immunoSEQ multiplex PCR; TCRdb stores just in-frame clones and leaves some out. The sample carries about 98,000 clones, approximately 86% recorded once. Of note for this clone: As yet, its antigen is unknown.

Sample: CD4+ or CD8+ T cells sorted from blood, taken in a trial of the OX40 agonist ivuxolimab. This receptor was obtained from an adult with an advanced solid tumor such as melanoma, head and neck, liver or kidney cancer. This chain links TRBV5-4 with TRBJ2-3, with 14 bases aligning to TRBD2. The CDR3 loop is CASSRAGTSGSTQYF. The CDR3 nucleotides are TGTGCCAGCAGCCGGGCTGGGACTAGCGGGAGTACGCAGTATTTT.